A selection of T cell receptor beta chains follows, all from one sample in a study of cytotoxic CD8 clonotypes in ibrutinib-treated CLL. Profiling relied on immunoSEQ multiplex PCR, and the TCRdb table lists in-frame clones only, not all of them. This sample has around 30,000 clones, with less than 75% found just once. The sequences come from PBMCs, collected before ibrutinib treatment. The receptor set was obtained from a human donor with chronic lymphocytic leukemia. Each CDR3 is given with its conserved first and last residue. A D gene is named only where the DNA matches it firmly. Clone sizes are given selectively: once, few, many, or a class where the clone is expanded.

TRBV10-3,17,TRBJ2-2,TRBD2,few,CAIPSGVAGVGTGELFF,TGTGCCATCCCCAGTGGAGTAGCGGGAGTGGGCACCGGGGAGCTGTTTTTT
TRBV19,15,TRBJ2-5,-,-,CASSMRLGGKETQYF,TGTGCCAGTAGTATGCGACTGGGCGGAAAAGAGACCCAGTACTTC
TRBV9,14,TRBJ2-4,-,once,CASSVDPIGNIQYF,TGTGCCAGCAGCGTAGATCCCATCGGAAACATTCAGTACTTC
TRBV4-1,14,TRBJ1-4,-,-,CASSQVPFIEKLFF,TGCGCCAGCAGCCAAGTTCCCTTTATTGAAAAACTGTTTTTT
TRBV5-6,17,TRBJ1-2,TRBD1,-,CASSLGYRTGGVYGYTF,TGTGCCAGCAGCTTGGGGTATAGGACAGGGGGAGTCTATGGCTACACCTTC
TRBV11-2,17,TRBJ2-1,-,-,CASSLVGGAGLYNEQFF,TGTGCCAGCAGCTTAGTGGGTGGGGCGGGGCTCTACAATGAGCAGTTCTTC
TRBV27,14,TRBJ2-4,TRBD2,-,CARTSAGAKNIQYF,TGTGCCAGGACTAGCGCCGGAGCCAAAAACATTCAGTACTTC
TRBV9,13,TRBJ2-7,-,few,CASSLGASYEQYF,TGTGCCAGCAGCCTCGGGGCCAGCTACGAGCAGTACTTC
TRBV6-5,15,TRBJ2-6,-,-,CASSYDFTGANVLTF,TGTGCCAGCAGTTACGACTTCACTGGGGCCAACGTCCTGACTTTC
TRBV2,13,TRBJ1-1,-,few,CASKNLMNTEAFF,TGTGCCAGCAAAAATCTGATGAACACTGAAGCTTTCTTT
TRBV2,18,TRBJ2-3,TRBD2,-,CASSRHGLAGMDSDTQYF,TGTGCCAGCAGCCGACATGGTCTAGCGGGAATGGATAGCGATACGCAGTATTTT
TRBV5-1,16,TRBJ2-3,-,-,CASSLVLASETDTQYF,TGCGCCAGCAGCTTGGTGCTAGCAAGTGAAACAGATACGCAGTATTTT
TRBV7-9,14,TRBJ1-1,TRBD1,-,CASSPQDRVYLTFF,TGTGCCAGCAGCCCACAGGACAGGGTCTACTTGACTTTCTTT
TRBV18,13,TRBJ2-2,-,-,CASSRTETGELFF,TGTGCCAGCTCACGTACAGAGACCGGGGAGCTGTTTTTT
TRBV9,19,TRBJ2-2,TRBD2,few,CASSVTASGRWAEAGELFF,TGTGCCAGCAGCGTGACGGCTAGCGGGAGGTGGGCGGAGGCCGGGGAGCTGTTTTTT
TRBV9,14,TRBJ1-1,TRBD1,few,CASSVGDRGSGAFF,TGTGCCAGCAGCGTAGGGGACAGGGGCAGTGGGGCTTTCTTT
TRBV6-5,15,TRBJ2-7,TRBD1,few,CASSYSTGASYEQYF,TGTGCCAGCAGTTACTCGACAGGGGCCTCCTACGAGCAGTACTTC
TRBV5-1,16,TRBJ1-6,-,few,CASSQNPWTDNSPLHF,TGCGCCAGCAGCCAAAACCCCTGGACCGATAATTCACCCCTCCACTTT
TRBV7-9,13,TRBJ2-3,TRBD2,-,CASSLAGGDTQYF,TGTGCCAGCAGCCTAGCGGGGGGTGATACGCAGTATTTT
TRBV7-6,15,TRBJ2-1,-,-,CASSRDRFTNNEQFF,TGTGCCAGCAGTCGAGACAGATTTACGAACAATGAGCAGTTCTTC
TRBV27,13,TRBJ2-7,-,few,CASRPTGPYEQYF,TGTGCCAGCAGACCGACGGGTCCCTACGAGCAGTACTTC
TRBV5-6,14,TRBJ2-3,-,-,CASNSPSSTDTQYF,TGTGCCAGCAACTCTCCTTCTAGCACAGATACGCAGTATTTT
TRBV5-1,13,TRBJ1-4,-,-,CASSWGPNEKLFF,TGCGCCAGCAGCTGGGGACCTAATGAAAAACTGTTTTTT
TRBV7-3,16,TRBJ2-3,TRBD1,once,CASSLWGGQGPDTQYF,TGTGCCAGCAGCTTATGGGGGGGACAGGGACCAGATACGCAGTATTTT
TRBV28,17,TRBJ1-4,-,-,CASSSSGQGGSTEKLFF,-
TRBV6-5,13,TRBJ1-2,-,-,CASSYSPGVGYTF,TGTGCCAGCAGTTACTCTCCGGGGGTGGGCTACACCTTC
TRBV10-3,14,TRBJ1-5,-,-,CAISGVGGGQPQHF,TGTGCCATCAGTGGGGTGGGGGGAGGTCAGCCCCAGCATTTT
TRBV7-9,17,TRBJ2-5,TRBD2,-,CASSLVSSGRAPETQYF,TGTGCCAGCAGCTTAGTCTCGAGCGGGAGGGCCCCAGAGACCCAGTACTTC
TRBV2,15,TRBJ2-7,TRBD2,-,CASREDSGRGYEQYF,TGTGCCAGCAGGGAGGATAGCGGGAGGGGCTACGAGCAGTACTTC
TRBV9,15,TRBJ1-3,TRBD1,-,CASNPGQGPFSTIYF,TGTGCCAGCAACCCGGGACAGGGGCCCTTTTCCACCATATATTTT
TRBV27,18,TRBJ2-3,TRBD2,medium-sized,CASSFRGLAGAGADTQYF,TGTGCCAGCAGTTTTAGGGGACTAGCGGGAGCGGGTGCAGATACGCAGTATTTT
TRBV10-3,13,TRBJ1-2,-,-,CAISEYGNYGYTF,TGTGCCATCAGTGAGTACGGAAACTATGGCTACACCTTC
TRBV4-3,15,TRBJ2-7,TRBD2,few,CASSQDGLAGYEQYF,TGCGCCAGCAGCCAAGATGGACTAGCGGGCTACGAGCAGTACTTC
TRBV6-5,15,TRBJ1-5,-,few,CASSYSARVGQPQHF,TGTGCCAGCAGTTACTCTGCCAGGGTAGGTCAGCCCCAGCATTTT
TRBV28,18,TRBJ1-2,TRBD1,-,CASRTPRDRESANYGYTF,TGTGCCAGCAGGACCCCCCGGGACAGGGAGTCAGCTAACTATGGCTACACCTTC
TRBV5-1,15,TRBJ1-2,-,-,CASRLGVADWGGYTF,TGCGCCAGCAGACTTGGAGTGGCGGACTGGGGTGGCTACACCTTC
TRBV12-2,16,TRBJ2-7,-,-,CASRPESRGRAYEQYF,TGTGCAAGTCGCCCTGAAAGTAGGGGGAGAGCCTACGAGCAGTACTTC
TRBV6-5,13,TRBJ1-3,-,few,CASSYNTGRTIYF,TGTGCCAGCAGTTACAACACAGGGCGCACCATATATTTT
TRBV7-3,17,TRBJ2-3,-,-,CASSPSLLGGPVDTQYF,TGTGCCAGCAGCCCCTCCTTATTGGGAGGACCCGTGGATACGCAGTATTTT
TRBV19,14,TRBJ2-7,-,few,CASSIRGRVNEQYF,TGTGCCAGTAGTATCCGCGGCAGGGTCAACGAGCAGTACTTC
TRBV7-3,15,TRBJ1-1,TRBD1,few,CASSSTTGKGTEAFF,TGTGCCAGCAGCTCAACGACAGGGAAGGGAACTGAAGCTTTCTTT
TRBV11-2,12,TRBJ2-3,-,-,CASSLSGDTQYF,TGTGCCAGCAGCTTATCGGGGGATACGCAGTATTTT
TRBV2,15,TRBJ1-5,-,-,CASSENRGINQPQHF,TGTGCCAGCAGTGAAAATCGGGGGATCAATCAGCCCCAGCATTTT
TRBV6-6,14,TRBJ2-3,-,-,CASSNGMFTDTQYF,TGTGCCAGCAGCAACGGGATGTTCACAGATACGCAGTATTTT
TRBV7-9,16,TRBJ2-1,TRBD2,medium-sized,CASSLEGTSGYNEQFF,TGTGCCAGCAGCTTAGAGGGGACTAGCGGCTACAATGAGCAGTTCTTC
TRBV10-2,14,TRBJ2-3,-,-,CASSEWGDTDTQYF,TGCGCCAGCAGTGAATGGGGGGACACAGATACGCAGTATTTT
TRBV11-3,14,TRBJ2-7,-,-,CASSLAPSSYEQYF,TGTGCCAGCAGCTTAGCCCCGAGCTCCTACGAGCAGTACTTC
TRBV7-2,14,TRBJ2-7,-,-,CASSLAYRTYEQYF,TGTGCCAGCAGCTTAGCTTACAGGACCTACGAGCAGTACTTC
TRBV4-1,16,TRBJ1-4,TRBD1,-,CASSPPPRGRHEKLFF,TGCGCCAGCAGCCCACCCCCCAGGGGGCGGCATGAAAAACTGTTTTTT
TRBV29-1,17,TRBJ2-5,-,once,CSVSPSVGRDWEETQYF,TGCAGCGTTTCCCCCTCGGTTGGGCGTGATTGGGAAGAGACCCAGTACTTC
TRBV9,19,TRBJ2-3,TRBD2,-,CASSARLAGAMVSTDTQYF,TGTGCCAGCAGCGCCCGACTAGCGGGAGCGATGGTAAGCACAGATACGCAGTATTTT
TRBV27,15,TRBJ2-7,-,few,CASSSQRGYLLEQYF,TGTGCCAGCAGTTCCCAACGCGGATACCTACTCGAGCAGTACTTC
TRBV5-1,15,TRBJ2-7,TRBD2,few,CASRPGLAVNYEQYF,TGCGCCAGCAGACCCGGACTAGCGGTTAACTACGAGCAGTACTTC
TRBV4-1,15,TRBJ2-1,TRBD2,-,CASRLLAGAYNEQFF,TGCGCCAGCAGGCTTTTGGCGGGGGCCTACAATGAGCAGTTCTTC